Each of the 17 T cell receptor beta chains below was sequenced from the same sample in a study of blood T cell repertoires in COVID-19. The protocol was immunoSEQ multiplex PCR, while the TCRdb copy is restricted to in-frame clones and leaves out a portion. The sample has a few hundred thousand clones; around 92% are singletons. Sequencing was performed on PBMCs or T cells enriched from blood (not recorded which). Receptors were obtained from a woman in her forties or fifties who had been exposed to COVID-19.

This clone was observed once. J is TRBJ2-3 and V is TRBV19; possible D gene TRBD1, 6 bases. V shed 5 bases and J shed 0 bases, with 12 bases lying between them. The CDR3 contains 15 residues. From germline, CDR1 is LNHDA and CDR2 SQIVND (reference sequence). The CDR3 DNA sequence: TGTGCCAGTAGTTCAACAGGGATGAGCACAGATACGCAGTATTTT. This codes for CASSSTGMSTDTQYF.

CDR3 sequence reads: CASSGDRAQETQYF. The CDR3 bases are TGTGCCAGCAGTGGGGACAGGGCCCAAGAGACCCAGTACTTC. V gene TRBV2 combines with J gene TRBJ2-5, with TRBD1 identical over 9 bases. From germline, CDR1 is SNHLY and CDR2 FYNNEI. Losses at the gene ends were 4 bases for V and 1 base for J; bases not matched to a gene: 1. CDR3 length: 14 residues.

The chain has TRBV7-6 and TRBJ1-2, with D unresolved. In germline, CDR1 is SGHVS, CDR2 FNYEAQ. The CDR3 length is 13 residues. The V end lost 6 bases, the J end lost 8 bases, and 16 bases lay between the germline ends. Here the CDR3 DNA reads TGTGCCAGCAGTTTTACCGGGATGGTAGGCTACACCTTC. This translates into CASSFTGMVGYTF.

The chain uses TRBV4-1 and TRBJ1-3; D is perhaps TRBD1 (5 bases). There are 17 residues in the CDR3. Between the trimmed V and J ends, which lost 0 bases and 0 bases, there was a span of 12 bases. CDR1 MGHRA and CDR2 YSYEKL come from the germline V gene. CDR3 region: CASSQDRGGNSGNTIYF. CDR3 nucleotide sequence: TGCGCCAGCAGCCAAGATCGGGGGGGGAACTCTGGAAACACCATATATTTT.

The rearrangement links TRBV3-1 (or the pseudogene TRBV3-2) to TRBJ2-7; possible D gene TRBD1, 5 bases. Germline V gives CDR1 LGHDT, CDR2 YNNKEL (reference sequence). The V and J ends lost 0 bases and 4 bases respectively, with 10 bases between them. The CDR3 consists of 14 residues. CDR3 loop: CASSQEWQGYEQYF. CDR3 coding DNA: TGTGCCAGCAGCCAAGAGTGGCAGGGATACGAGCAGTACTTC.

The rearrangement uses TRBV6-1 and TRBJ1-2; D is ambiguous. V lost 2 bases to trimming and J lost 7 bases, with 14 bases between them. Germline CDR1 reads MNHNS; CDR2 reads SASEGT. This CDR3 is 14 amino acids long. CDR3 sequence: CASSESLPSGGYTF. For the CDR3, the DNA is TGTGCCAGCAGTGAATCCCTTCCAAGCGGTGGCTACACCTTC.

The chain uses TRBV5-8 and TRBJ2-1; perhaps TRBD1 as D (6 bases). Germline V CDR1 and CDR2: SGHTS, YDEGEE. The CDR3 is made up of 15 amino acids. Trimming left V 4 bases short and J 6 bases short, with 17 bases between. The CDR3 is CASSLGQGNFNEQFF. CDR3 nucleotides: TGTGCCAGCAGCCTAGGGCAGGGGAACTTCAATGAGCAGTTCTTC.

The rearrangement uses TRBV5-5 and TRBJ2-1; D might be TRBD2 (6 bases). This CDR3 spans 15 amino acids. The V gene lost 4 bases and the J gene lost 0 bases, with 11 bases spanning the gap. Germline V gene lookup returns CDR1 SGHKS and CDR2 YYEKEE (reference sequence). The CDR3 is CASSRIGGSYNEQFF. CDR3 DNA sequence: TGTGCCAGCAGCCGGATCGGGGGCTCCTACAATGAGCAGTTCTTC. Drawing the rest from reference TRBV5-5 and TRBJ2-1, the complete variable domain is DAGVTQSPTHLIKTRGQQVTLRCSPISGHKSVSWYQQVLGQGPQFIFQYYEKEERGRGNFPDRFSARQFPNYSSELNVNALLLGDSALYLCASSRIGGSYNEQFFGPGTRLTVL.

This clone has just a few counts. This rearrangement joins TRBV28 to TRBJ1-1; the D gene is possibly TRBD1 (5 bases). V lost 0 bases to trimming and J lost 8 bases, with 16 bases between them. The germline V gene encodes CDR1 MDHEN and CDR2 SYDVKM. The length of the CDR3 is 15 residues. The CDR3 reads CASSLWGGGRQEAFF. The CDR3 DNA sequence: TGTGCCAGCAGTTTATGGGGAGGTGGGAGACAGGAAGCTTTCTTT.

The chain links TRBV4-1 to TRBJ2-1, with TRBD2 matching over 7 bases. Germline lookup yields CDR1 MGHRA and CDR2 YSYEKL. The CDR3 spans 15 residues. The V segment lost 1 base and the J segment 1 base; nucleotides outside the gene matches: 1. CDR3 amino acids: CASSQAGGSYNEQFF. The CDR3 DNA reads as TGCGCCAGCAGCCAAGCGGGGGGTTCCTACAATGAGCAGTTCTTC.

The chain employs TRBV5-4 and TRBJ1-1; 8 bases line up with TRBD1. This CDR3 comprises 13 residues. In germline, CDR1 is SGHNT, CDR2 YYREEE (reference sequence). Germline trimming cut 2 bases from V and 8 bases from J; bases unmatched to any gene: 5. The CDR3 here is CASSFGTGGEAFF. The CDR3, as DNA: TGTGCCAGCAGCTTCGGGACAGGCGGGGAAGCTTTCTTT.

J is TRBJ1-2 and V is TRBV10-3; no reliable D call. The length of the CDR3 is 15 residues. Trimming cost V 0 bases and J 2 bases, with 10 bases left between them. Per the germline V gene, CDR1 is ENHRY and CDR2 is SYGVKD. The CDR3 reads CAISESMGTNYGYTF. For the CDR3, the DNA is TGTGCCATCAGTGAGTCGATGGGCACAAACTATGGCTACACCTTC.

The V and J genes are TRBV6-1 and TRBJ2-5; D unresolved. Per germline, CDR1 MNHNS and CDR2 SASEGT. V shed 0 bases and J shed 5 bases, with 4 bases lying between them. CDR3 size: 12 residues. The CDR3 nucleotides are TGTGCCAGCAGTGAAGCCGGGGAGACCCAGTACTTC. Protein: CASSEAGETQYF.

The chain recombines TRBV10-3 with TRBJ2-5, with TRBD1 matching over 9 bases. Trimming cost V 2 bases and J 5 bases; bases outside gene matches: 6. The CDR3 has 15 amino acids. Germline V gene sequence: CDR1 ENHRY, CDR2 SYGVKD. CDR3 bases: TGTGCCATCAGTGAGACGGGACAGGGTTCCGAGACCCAGTACTTC. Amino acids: CAISETGQGSETQYF.

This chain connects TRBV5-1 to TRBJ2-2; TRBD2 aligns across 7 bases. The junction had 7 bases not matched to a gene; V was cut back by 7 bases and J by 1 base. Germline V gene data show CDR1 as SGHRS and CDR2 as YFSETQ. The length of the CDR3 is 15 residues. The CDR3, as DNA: TGCGCCAGCGAATGGGAGGGGTTGAACACCGGGGAGCTGTTTTTT. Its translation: CASEWEGLNTGELFF.

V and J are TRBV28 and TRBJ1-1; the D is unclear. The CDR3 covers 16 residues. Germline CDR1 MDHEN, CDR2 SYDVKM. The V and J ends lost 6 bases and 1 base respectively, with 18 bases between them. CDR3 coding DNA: TGTGCCAGCAGACCATGGTGGTCCGGGGAGAACACTGAAGCTTTCTTT. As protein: CASRPWWSGENTEAFF.

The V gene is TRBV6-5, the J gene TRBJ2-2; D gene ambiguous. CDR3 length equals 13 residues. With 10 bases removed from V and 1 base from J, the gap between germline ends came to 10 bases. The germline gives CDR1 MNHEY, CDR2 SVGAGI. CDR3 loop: CANLDLNTGELFF. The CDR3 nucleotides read TGTGCCAACCTAGACCTGAACACCGGGGAGCTGTTTTTT.